This T cell receptor (beta chain) was retrieved from a study of high-grade serous ovarian cancer treatment subgroups (TCRdb year 2021). Background on the whole study: On average, each sample produced some 15,000 sequencing reads and roughly 7,500 unique TCR beta rearrangements. TCR beta repertoires were profiled in patients with high-grade serous ovarian cancer who were grouped, under a laparoscopic triage algorithm, by complete gross resection or by neoadjuvant chemotherapy response. A cohort of some 30 patients was included: around ten with no residual disease after primary surgery (R0), around ten who were excellent NACT responders, and around ten who were poor NACT responders. One primary tumor sample and two metastatic tumor samples were contributed by each patient, so that 90 to 100 samples were obtained in total.

The roughly 95 tumor samples underwent high-throughput TCR profiling with ImmunoSEQ. In the original analysis: Repertoire diversity metrics included richness (unique productive sequences), clonality, evenness and relatedness; Bhattacharyya coefficient assessed similarity between samples. Conclusions stayed consistent in a sensitivity analysis that left out TCRs with fewer than two reads. TCRdb took this table from immuneACCESS and kept in-frame rearrangements with V and J called. Such tables lack part of the clones; where checked against another copy, unresolved V genes explain under half of the gap, and the rest is unexplained. From that table come the V and J calls and clone size; the DNA was used to work out D and trimming. Present in this sample are over a thousand clones, roughly two thirds of which were seen just once. Under 30% of the sample lies in the top ten. The junction carries 8 bases between V and J, which are trimmed by 9 bases and 0 bases respectively. The CDR3 covers 13 residues, taking in both the cysteine and the phenylalanine. Only the CDR3 part of the read is kept: 39 bases, read in frame from the first base. According to the germline V gene (reference sequence), CDR1 reads LNHDA and CDR2 reads SQIVND.

Here is what the overall study found, with its caveats: Bulk tumor TCR sequencing lacked spatial information, limiting insight into HGSC tumor complexity and diversity. Repertoire similarity between tumors of the same patient ranged roughly 0.1 to 0.79, whereas almost no similarity was seen between different patients. TCR clonal relatedness correlated positively with neoantigen level and, by trend, with copy number variation and mutation load from whole-genome sequencing. TCR repertoire analyses focused on CDR3; CDR1 and CDR2 were not analyzed.

Comment on this clone: Its antigen has not been determined. Within one base of it there is no much larger clone, and no base qualities were kept.

Tumor samples were obtained before definitive surgery or chemotherapy. Genomic DNA was extracted by the MD Anderson Biospecimen Extraction Resource, and TCR sequencing was done by the MD Anderson Cancer Genomics Laboratory. The rearrangement combines TRBV19 with TRBJ2-2; the D gene lacks a confident call. The TCR comes from a human donor with high-grade serous ovarian cancer. Sequencing was performed on tumor tissue. The CDR3 protein sequence reads: CASTDTNTGELFF. The sequenced DNA: TGTGCCAGCACAGACACGAACACCGGGGAGCTGTTTTTT.